What follows are 20 T cell receptor beta chains derived from one specimen sequenced in a study of blood T cell repertoires in COVID-19. Method: immunoSEQ multiplex PCR; TCRdb's copy keeps in-frame clones and lacks some. This sample has 210,000 or so clones, with approximately 80% found just once. The sequenced sample consisted of peripheral blood. The source is a woman older than 75 with COVID-19, enrolled during active disease.

This clone was found a few times. The rearrangement uses TRBV7-9 and TRBJ1-2; 7 bases are shared with TRBD1. Trimming at V came to 1 base and at J to 7 bases, leaving 6 bases not matched to a gene. The CDR3 is made up of 14 amino acids. Germline CDR1 and CDR2: SEHNR and FQNEAQ (reference sequence). The CDR3 loop is CASSLETGNRGYTF. The CDR3 region has the DNA TGTGCCAGCAGCTTAGAGACAGGGAATCGTGGCTACACCTTC.

The rearrangement joins TRBV5-4 to TRBJ1-6; 7 bases map to TRBD1. The CDR3 sequence is 14 residues long. Unmatched junction bases numbered 5, after V lost 4 bases and J lost 7 bases. Per germline, CDR1 SGHNT and CDR2 YYREEE (reference sequence). CDR3 nucleotide sequence: TGTGCCAGCAGCCAACAGGGGACGAATTCACCCCTCCACTTT. The encoded protein is CASSQQGTNSPLHF.

The chain is built from TRBV3-1 (or the pseudogene TRBV3-2) and TRBJ1-2; D unclear. CDR3 length equals 13 residues. V was pared by 1 base and J by 3 bases, with 6 bases between. Germline assignment: CDR1 LGHDT and CDR2 YNNKEL (reference sequence). The chain's CDR3 is CASSQGAYYGYTF. CDR3 coding DNA: TGTGCCAGCAGCCAAGGGGCCTACTATGGCTACACCTTC.

The chain has TRBV28 and TRBJ1-5, with TRBD1 as a possible D gene (5 bases). Germline V gene lookup returns CDR1 MDHEN and CDR2 SYDVKM. V was trimmed by 5 bases and J by 0 bases, leaving 8 bases between them. The CDR3 spans 14 residues. The CDR3 DNA sequence: TGTGCCAGCAGTCTGACAGTTAGCAATCAGCCCCAGCATTTT. This gives the protein CASSLTVSNQPQHF.

This sequence joins TRBV19 and TRBJ2-7; the match to TRBD2 covers 9 bases. The CDR3 consists of 14 residues. V shed 4 bases, J shed 4 bases, and the junction held 5 bases outside the gene matches. Per germline, CDR1 LNHDA and CDR2 SQIVND (reference sequence). The chain's CDR3 is CASSSGRARYEQYF. The CDR3 DNA follows: TGTGCCAGTAGTAGCGGGAGGGCCAGATACGAGCAGTACTTC.

This rearrangement joins TRBV4-2 to TRBJ1-1; perhaps TRBD1 as D (5 bases). The germline V and J ends were trimmed by 0 bases and 0 bases, with 11 bases remaining between them. The germline V gene encodes CDR1 LGHNA and CDR2 YNFKEQ. CDR3 length equals 16 residues. This CDR3 reads CASSQDLGGMNTEAFF. The CDR3 coding sequence is TGTGCCAGCAGCCAAGACTTGGGGGGAATGAACACTGAAGCTTTCTTT.

This chain uses TRBV29-1 with TRBJ2-3; the D gene is possibly TRBD2 (7 bases). Germline-derived CDR1 and CDR2 are SQVTM and ANQGSEA. The CDR3 runs to 13 residues. V was cut by 3 bases and J by 7 bases, with 14 bases left in between. The CDR3 protein is CSVDWGGRNTQYF. CDR3 nucleotides: TGCAGCGTTGATTGGGGGGGCAGGAATACGCAGTATTTT.

The chain carries TRBV18 and TRBJ1-2; D might be TRBD1 (5 bases). V was pared by 2 bases and J by 2 bases, with 12 bases between. Germline assignment: CDR1 KGHSH and CDR2 LQKENI. The length of the CDR3 is 15 residues. CDR3 DNA sequence: TGTGCCAGCTCACCAGGCACGGGGGAGAACTATGGCTACACCTTC. Its translation is CASSPGTGENYGYTF.

Of note for this clone: The same CDR3 is also encoded by other DNA sequences in this sample. This chain links TRBV6-5 with TRBJ1-5; 8 positions match TRBD1. CDR3 length equals 13 residues. V shed 6 bases and J 6 bases; nucleotides not matched to a gene: 4. Germline loops: CDR1 MNHEY, CDR2 SVGAGI. The CDR3 nucleotides read TGTGCCAGCAGCTCACAGGGGGGTCAGCCCCAGCATTTT. It encodes CASSSQGGQPQHF.

CDR3: CASSWDSRTGNEQFF. CDR3 DNA: TGTGCCAGCAGTTGGGACTCCCGTACGGGCAATGAGCAGTTCTTC. J is TRBJ2-1 and V is TRBV6-4, with a tentative D call TRBD2 (6 bases). V lost 5 bases to trimming and J lost 6 bases, with 17 bases between them. CDR3 length: 15 amino acids. Germline V gene data show CDR1 as MRHNA and CDR2 as SNTAGT.

This clone was seen just once. The rearrangement uses TRBV9 and TRBJ2-3, with TRBD1 as a possible D gene (5 bases). Germline loops: CDR1 SGDLS, CDR2 YYNGEE. This CDR3 spans 16 amino acids. Trimming left V 0 bases short and J 3 bases short, with 14 bases between. In DNA form, the CDR3 reads TGTGCCAGCAGCGTAGGAGGCGGACAAAGGACAGATACGCAGTATTTT. This encodes CASSVGGGQRTDTQYF.

The genes are TRBV3-1 (or the pseudogene TRBV3-2) and TRBJ1-2; D is possibly TRBD1 (6 bases). Deletions cut 4 bases from V and 2 bases from J, with 11 bases between. Per germline, CDR1 LGHDT and CDR2 YNNKEL (reference sequence). The CDR3 length is 14 residues. CDR3: CASSRGQINYGYTF. CDR3 bases: TGTGCCAGCAGCCGTGGACAGATAAACTATGGCTACACCTTC.

The chain joins TRBV10-2 to TRBJ2-3; TRBD1 matches at 10 bases. This CDR3 region has 15 residues. CDR1 and CDR2 (germline): WSHSY, SAAADI. The ends lost 4 bases at V and 4 bases at J; junction bases unmatched: 5. The CDR3: CASSGLTGGADTQYF. CDR3 nucleotide sequence: TGCGCCAGCAGTGGGCTGACAGGGGGCGCAGATACGCAGTATTTT.

The gene calls are TRBV5-4 and TRBJ2-7; maybe TRBD2 (5 bases). Germline V lookup: CDR1 SGHNT, CDR2 YYREEE (reference sequence). The V and J ends lost 4 bases and 3 bases respectively, with 14 bases between them. CDR3 length: 14 amino acids. CDR3 region: CASSETRTHYEQYF. The CDR3 DNA reads as TGTGCCAGCAGCGAAACTAGGACCCACTACGAGCAGTACTTC.

V gene TRBV3-1 (or the pseudogene TRBV3-2) combines with J gene TRBJ2-1; D uncertain. The ends were cut back, 0 bases at V and 9 bases at J, with 12 bases in the middle. The CDR3 has 14 residues. Germline CDR1 LGHDT, CDR2 YNNKEL (reference sequence). The DNA of the CDR3 is TGTGCCAGCAGCCAAGATCCCCCGCCCGGTGAGCAGTTCTTC. As protein: CASSQDPPPGEQFF.

The J gene is TRBJ2-7, the V gene TRBV18; D is undetermined. Germline V CDR1 and CDR2: KGHSH, LQKENI. The CDR3 spans 12 residues. Trimming cost V 3 bases and J 3 bases, with 6 bases left between them. Here the CDR3 DNA reads TGTGCCAGCTCACCTAGCAGCTACGAGCAGTACTTC. Its protein is CASSPSSYEQYF.

Only a few counts were recorded for this clone. The gene calls are TRBV5-1 and TRBJ2-7, with 13 bases aligning to TRBD2. V lost 1 base, J lost 6 bases, and 4 bases stayed unmatched. The CDR3 extends over 15 amino acids. CDR1 SGHRS and CDR2 YFSETQ come from the germline V gene. CDR3 nucleotides: TGCGCCAGCAGCTTGAGTCGACTAGCGGGGGGCGAGCAGTACTTC. This codes for CASSLSRLAGGEQYF.

The chain joins TRBV21-1 to TRBJ1-5; the table's D call, TRBD1, has no DNA check behind it. TRBV21-1 is a listed pseudogene. The CDR3 has 17 residues. In DNA, the CDR3 is TGTGCCAGCAGCAATCCAGACAGGGGGGACCTCGAACAGCCCCAGCATTTT. Amino acid sequence: CASSNPDRGDLEQPQHF.

The V call is TRBV19, the J call TRBJ2-5; possible D gene TRBD1, 6 bases. CDR1 LNHDA and CDR2 SQIVND come from the germline V gene (reference sequence). CDR3 length equals 15 residues. V lost 1 base, J lost 1 base, and 10 bases lay in between. The CDR3 sequence is CASSIARTAQETQYF. Here the CDR3 DNA reads TGTGCCAGTAGTATAGCACGGACAGCCCAAGAGACCCAGTACTTC. Using reference TRBV19 and TRBJ2-5 for the parts outside the CDR3, the full variable domain is DGGITQSPKYLFRKEGQNVTLSCEQNLNHDAMYWYRQDPGQGLRLIYYSQIVNDFQKGDIAEGYSVSREKKESFPLTVTSAQKNPTAFYLCASSIARTAQETQYFGPGTRLLVL.

The rearrangement links TRBV7-9 to TRBJ1-1, with D unresolved. Germline CDR1 and CDR2: SEHNR and FQNEAQ (reference sequence). Trimming removed 5 bases from V and 0 bases from J, with 7 bases in between. The CDR3 has 13 amino acids. The CDR3 DNA follows: TGTGCCAGCAGCCGCGTCCTGAACACTGAAGCTTTCTTT. Translating gives CASSRVLNTEAFF.